This TCR beta chain was captured in a study of regulatory T cells in long-lasting Graves disease. This clonotype was counted between two and nine times. One end of the junction varies from germline; a read error may be responsible. In building TCR beta libraries, iRepertoire HTBI primers were used together with Arm-PCR of CDR3 regions. MiXCR was run by TCRdb on the multiplex PCR reads, yielding one entry per CDR3 protein. This table holds over 450,000 distinct CDR3 sequences, around 11% found once. Time point meaning: newly diagnosed GD, antithyroid drugs for less than 3 months. Preparation of the TCR library used RNA extracted from PBMCs. The data were also submitted as part of a second study, on T cells in Graves' hyperthyroidism and ophthalmopathy. That paper states: Blood shared most expanded thyroid clonotypes above 0.001.

The sample was peripheral blood mononuclear cells (PBMCs), taken at new diagnosis, from a patient treated with antithyroid drugs. The TCR sequence derives from a woman in her twenties or thirties with Graves disease.

In DNA form, the CDR3 reads TGTGCCAGCAGTGGAATTAACCGGGCCCCGAATTTT. It encodes CASSGINRAPNF. The chain is built from TRBV6-1 and TRBJ1-5; D gene ambiguous. There are 12 residues in the CDR3. Germline-derived CDR1 and CDR2 are MNHNS and SASEGT.